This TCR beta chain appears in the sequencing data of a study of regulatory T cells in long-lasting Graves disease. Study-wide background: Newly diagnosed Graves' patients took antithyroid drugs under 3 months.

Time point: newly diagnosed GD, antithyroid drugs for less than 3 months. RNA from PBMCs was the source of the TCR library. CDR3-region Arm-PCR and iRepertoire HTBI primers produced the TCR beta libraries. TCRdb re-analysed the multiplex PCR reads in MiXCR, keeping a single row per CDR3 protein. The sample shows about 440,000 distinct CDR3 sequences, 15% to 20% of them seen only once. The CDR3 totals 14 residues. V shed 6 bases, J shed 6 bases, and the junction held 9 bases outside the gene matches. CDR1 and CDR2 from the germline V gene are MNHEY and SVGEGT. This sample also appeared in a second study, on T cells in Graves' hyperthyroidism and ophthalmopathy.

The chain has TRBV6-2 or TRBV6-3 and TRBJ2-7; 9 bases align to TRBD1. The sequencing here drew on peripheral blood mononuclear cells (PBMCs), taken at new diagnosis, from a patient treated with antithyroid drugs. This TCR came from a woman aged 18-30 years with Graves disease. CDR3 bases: TGTGCCAGCAGAACACCGGGACAGGGCCGCGAGCAGTACTTC. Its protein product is CASRTPGQGREQYF.